This record looks at one TCR beta chain sequence and its context. What it binds is unknown. The investigators amplified TCR beta CDR3 regions from RNA transcripts. HTBI primers were used for first-round RT-PCR of the TCR CDR3. Each CDR3 protein gets one entry after TCRdb re-called the multiplex PCR reads with MiXCR. Among a few hundred thousand distinct CDR3 sequences listed, around 16% were seen once. The data were obtained in a study of T cells in Graves' hyperthyroidism and ophthalmopathy. About the study: At initial diagnosis, before any treatment had begun, peripheral blood was obtained.

If no ophthalmopathy progression occurred within 18 months, Graves' hyperthyroidism was stable. Each patient was aged 18 to 65 and had newly diagnosed hyperthyroidism of under 2 months' duration. Study-level results: In the blood, most expanded thyroid clonotypes above 0.001 appeared as well.

Sequences were obtained from blood. The sequence was collected from a woman between 45 and 60 years old with Graves' hyperthyroidism.

The CDR3 is CASSQVPGQGANYGYTF. The CDR3 DNA reads TGTGCCAGCAGCCAAGTCCCGGGACAGGGGGCTAACTATGGCTACACCTTC. The J gene is TRBJ1-2, the V gene TRBV3-1; 11 bases are a match to TRBD1. Trimming cost V 1 base and J 0 bases; bases outside gene matches: 4. The CDR3 has 17 amino acids. Germline CDR1 LGHDT, CDR2 YNNKEL (reference sequence).